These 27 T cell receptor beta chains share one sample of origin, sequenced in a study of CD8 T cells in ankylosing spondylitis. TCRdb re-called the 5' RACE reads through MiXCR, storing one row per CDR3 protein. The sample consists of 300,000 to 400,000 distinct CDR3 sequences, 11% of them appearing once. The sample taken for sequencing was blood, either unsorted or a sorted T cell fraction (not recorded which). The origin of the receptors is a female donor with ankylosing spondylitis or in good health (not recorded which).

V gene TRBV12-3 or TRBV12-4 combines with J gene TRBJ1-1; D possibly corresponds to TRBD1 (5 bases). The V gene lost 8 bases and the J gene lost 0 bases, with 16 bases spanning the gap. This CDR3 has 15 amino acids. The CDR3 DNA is TGTGCCAGCCGGGCCGGGGGAGGACTGAACACTGAAGCTTTCTTT. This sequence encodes CASRAGGGLNTEAFF.

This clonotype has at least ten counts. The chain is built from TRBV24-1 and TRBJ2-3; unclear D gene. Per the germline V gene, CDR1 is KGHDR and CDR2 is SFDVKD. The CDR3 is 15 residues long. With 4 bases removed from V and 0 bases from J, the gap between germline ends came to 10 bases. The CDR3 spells CATSDPILSTDTQYF. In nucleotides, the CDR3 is TGTGCCACCAGTGACCCCATCCTAAGCACAGATACGCAGTATTTT.

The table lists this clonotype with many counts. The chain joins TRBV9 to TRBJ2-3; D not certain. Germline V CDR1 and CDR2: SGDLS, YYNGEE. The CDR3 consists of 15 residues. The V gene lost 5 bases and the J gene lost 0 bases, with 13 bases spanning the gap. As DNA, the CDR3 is TGTGCCAGCAGTCTCCTGGGCTGGAGCACAGATACGCAGTATTTT. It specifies CASSLLGWSTDTQYF. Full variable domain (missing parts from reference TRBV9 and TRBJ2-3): DSGVTQTPKHLITATGQRVTLRCSPRSGDLSVYWYQQSLDQGLQFLIQYYNGEERAKGNILERFSAQQFPDLHSELNLSSLELGDSALYFCASSLLGWSTDTQYFGPGTRLTVL.

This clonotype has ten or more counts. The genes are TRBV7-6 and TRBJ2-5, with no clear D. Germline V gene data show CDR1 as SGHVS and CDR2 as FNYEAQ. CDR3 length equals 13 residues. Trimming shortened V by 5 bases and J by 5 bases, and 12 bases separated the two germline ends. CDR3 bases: TGTGCCAGCAGCCCATCCCCCGTTGAGACCCAGTACTTC. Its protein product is CASSPSPVETQYF.

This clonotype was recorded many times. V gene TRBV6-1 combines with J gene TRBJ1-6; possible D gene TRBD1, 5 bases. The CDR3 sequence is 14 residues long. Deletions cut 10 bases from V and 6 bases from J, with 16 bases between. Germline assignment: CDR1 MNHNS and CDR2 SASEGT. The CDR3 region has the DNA TGTGCCACCTCTGCGGGACCTCCTAATTCACCCCTCCACTTT. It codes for CATSAGPPNSPLHF.

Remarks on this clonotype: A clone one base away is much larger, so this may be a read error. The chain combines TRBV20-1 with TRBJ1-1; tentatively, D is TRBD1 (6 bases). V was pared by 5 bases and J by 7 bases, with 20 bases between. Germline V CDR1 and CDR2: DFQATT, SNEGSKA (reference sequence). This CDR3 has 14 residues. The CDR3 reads CSAPWGGRGIEAFF. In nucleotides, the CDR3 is TGCAGTGCTCCCTGGGGGGGGCGAGGCATTGAAGCTTTCTTT.

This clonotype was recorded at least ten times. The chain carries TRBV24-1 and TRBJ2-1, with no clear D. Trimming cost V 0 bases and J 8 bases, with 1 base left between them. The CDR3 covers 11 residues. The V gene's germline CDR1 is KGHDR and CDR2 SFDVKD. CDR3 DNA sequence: TGTGCCACCAGTGATTTGGATGAGCAGTTCTTC. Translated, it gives CATSDLDEQFF.

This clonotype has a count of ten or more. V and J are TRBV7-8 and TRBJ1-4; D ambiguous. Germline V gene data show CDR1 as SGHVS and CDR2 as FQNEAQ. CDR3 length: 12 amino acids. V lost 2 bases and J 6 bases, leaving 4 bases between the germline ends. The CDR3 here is CASSLQDEKLFF. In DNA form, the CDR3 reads TGTGCCAGCAGCTTACAGGATGAAAAACTGTTTTTT. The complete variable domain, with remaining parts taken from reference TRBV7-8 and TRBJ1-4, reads GAGVSQSPRYKVAKRGQDVALRCDPISGHVSLFWYQQALGQGPEFLTYFQNEAQLDKSGLPSDRFFAERPEGSVSTLKIQRTQQEDSAVYLCASSLQDEKLFFGSGTQLSVL.

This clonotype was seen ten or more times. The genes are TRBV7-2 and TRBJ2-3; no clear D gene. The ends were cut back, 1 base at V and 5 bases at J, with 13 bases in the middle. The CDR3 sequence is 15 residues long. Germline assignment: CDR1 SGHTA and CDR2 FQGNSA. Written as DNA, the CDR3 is TGTGCCAGCAGCTTAGTGCAGGAAACCAAAGATACGCAGTATTTT. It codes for CASSLVQETKDTQYF.

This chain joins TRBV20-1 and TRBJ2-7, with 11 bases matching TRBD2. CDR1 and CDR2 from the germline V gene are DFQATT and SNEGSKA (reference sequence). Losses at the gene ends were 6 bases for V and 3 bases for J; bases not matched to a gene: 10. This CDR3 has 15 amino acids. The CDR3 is CSAPTPTSGNYEQYF. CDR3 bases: TGCAGTGCGCCCACCCCGACTAGCGGGAACTACGAGCAGTACTTC.

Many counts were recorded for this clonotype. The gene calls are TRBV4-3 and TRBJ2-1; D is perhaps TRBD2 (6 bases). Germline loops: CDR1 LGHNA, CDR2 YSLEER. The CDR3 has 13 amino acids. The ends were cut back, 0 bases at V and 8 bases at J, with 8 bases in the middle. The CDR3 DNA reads TGCGCCAGCAGCCAAGATCTAGCGCATGAGCAGTTCTTC. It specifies CASSQDLAHEQFF.

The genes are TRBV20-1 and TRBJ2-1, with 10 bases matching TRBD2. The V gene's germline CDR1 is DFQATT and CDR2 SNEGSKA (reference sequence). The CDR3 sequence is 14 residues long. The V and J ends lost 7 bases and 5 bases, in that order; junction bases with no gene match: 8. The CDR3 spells CSVSSGGDDNEQFF. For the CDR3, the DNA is TGCAGTGTTTCTAGCGGGGGAGATGACAATGAGCAGTTCTTC.

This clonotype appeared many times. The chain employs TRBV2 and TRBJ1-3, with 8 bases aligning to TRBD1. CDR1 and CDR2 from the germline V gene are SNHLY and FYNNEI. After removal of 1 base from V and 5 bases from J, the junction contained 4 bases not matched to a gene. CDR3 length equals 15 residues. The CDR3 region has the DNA TGTGCCAGCAGTGAAGACAGGGGGATTCGAAACACCATATATTTT. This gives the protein CASSEDRGIRNTIYF.

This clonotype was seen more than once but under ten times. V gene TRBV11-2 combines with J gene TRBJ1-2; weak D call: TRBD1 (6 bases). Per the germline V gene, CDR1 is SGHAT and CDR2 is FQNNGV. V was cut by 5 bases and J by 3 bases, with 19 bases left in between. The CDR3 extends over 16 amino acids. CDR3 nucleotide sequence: TGTGCCAGCAGCCCCTCCAGTGCAGGGGAGCACTATGGCTACACCTTC. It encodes CASSPSSAGEHYGYTF.

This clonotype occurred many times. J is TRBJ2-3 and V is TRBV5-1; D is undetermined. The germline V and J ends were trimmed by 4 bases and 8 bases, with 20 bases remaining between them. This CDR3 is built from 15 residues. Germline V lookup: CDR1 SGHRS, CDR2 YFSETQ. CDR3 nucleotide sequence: TGCGCCAGCAGCACCTACGTGGTGGGATCGGGTACGCAGTATTTT. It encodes CASSTYVVGSGTQYF.

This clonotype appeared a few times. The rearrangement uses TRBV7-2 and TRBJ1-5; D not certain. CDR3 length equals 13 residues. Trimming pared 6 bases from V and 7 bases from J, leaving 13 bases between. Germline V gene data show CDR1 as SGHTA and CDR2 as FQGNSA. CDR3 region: CASRTTARQPQHF. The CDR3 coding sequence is TGTGCCAGCAGAACCACGGCCAGGCAGCCCCAGCATTTT.

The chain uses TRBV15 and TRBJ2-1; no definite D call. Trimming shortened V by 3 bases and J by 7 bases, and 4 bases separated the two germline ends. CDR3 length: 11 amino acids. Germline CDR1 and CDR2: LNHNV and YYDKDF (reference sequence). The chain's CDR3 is CATSRLNEQFF. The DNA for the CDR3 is TGTGCCACCAGCAGGCTTAATGAGCAGTTCTTC.

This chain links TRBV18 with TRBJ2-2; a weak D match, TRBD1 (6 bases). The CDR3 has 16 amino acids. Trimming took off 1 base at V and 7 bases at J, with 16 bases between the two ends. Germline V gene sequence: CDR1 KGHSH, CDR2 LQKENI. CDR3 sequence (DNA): TGTGCCAGCTCACCACGGCCAAACCAGGGGTACGGGGAGCTGTTTTTT. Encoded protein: CASSPRPNQGYGELFF.

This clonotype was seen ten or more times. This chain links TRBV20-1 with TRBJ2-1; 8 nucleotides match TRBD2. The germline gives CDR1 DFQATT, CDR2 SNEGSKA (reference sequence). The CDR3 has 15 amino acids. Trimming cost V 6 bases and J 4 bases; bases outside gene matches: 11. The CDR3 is CSASPPGGLYNEQFF. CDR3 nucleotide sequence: TGCAGTGCCTCACCCCCGGGAGGGCTTTACAATGAGCAGTTCTTC.

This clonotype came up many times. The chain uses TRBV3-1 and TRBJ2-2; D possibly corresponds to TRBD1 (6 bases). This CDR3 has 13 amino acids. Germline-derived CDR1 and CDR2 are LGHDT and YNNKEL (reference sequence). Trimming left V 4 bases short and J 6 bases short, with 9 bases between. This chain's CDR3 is CASSPGHAGELFF. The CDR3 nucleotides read TGTGCCAGCAGCCCGGGACATGCCGGGGAGCTGTTTTTT.

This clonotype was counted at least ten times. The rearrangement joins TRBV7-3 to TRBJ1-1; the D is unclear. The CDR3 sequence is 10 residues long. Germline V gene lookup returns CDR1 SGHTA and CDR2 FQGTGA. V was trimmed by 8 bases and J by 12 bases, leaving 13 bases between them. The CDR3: CASPPSSSFF. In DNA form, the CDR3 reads TGTGCCAGCCCCCCGTCTAGTTCTTTCTTT.

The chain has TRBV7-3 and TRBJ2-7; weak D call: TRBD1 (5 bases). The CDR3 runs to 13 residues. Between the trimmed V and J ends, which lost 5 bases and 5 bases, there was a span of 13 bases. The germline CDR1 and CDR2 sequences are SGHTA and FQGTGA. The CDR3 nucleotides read TGTGCCAGCAGCGTCCTTCAGGGCCACGAGCAGTACTTC. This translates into CASSVLQGHEQYF.

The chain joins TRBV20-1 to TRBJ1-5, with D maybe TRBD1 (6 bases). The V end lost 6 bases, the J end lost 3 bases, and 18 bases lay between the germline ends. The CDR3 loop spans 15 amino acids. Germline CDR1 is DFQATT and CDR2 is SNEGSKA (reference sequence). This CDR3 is CSAPMPGVPNQPQHF. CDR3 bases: TGCAGTGCCCCAATGCCAGGGGTCCCCAATCAGCCCCAGCATTTT.

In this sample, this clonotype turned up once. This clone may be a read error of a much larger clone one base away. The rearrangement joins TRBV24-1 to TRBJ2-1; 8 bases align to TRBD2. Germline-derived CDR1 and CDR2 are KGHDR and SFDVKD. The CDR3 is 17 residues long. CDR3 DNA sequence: TGTTCCACCAGTGATGCACCGGGACTAGTCTCCAGTAATGAGCAGTTCTTC. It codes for CSTSDAPGLVSSNEQFF.

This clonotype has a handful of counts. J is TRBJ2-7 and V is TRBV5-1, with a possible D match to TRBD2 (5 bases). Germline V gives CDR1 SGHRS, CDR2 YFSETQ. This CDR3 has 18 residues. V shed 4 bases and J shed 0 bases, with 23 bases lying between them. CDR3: CASSPGWNLAQSSYEQYF. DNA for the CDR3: TGCGCCAGCAGCCCGGGATGGAACTTAGCTCAGTCCTCCTACGAGCAGTACTTC. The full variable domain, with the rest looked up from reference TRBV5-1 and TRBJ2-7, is KAGVTQTPRYLIKTRGQQVTLSCSPISGHRSVSWYQQTPGQGLQFLFEYFSETQRNKGNFPGRFSGRQFSNSRSEMNVSTLELGDSALYLCASSPGWNLAQSSYEQYFGPGTRLTVT.

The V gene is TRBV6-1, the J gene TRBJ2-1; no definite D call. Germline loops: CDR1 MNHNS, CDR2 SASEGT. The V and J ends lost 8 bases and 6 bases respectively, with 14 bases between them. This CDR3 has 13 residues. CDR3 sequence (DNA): TGTGCCAGCTGGCAGGCCTGGGGCAATGAGCAGTTCTTC. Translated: CASWQAWGNEQFF.

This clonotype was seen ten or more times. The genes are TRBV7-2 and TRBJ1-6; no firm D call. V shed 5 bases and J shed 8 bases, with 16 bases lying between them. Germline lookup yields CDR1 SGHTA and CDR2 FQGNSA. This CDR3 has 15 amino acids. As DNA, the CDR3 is TGTGCCAGCAGCCCCGGGCGGGCTTGGGATTCACCCCTCCACTTT. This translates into CASSPGRAWDSPLHF.